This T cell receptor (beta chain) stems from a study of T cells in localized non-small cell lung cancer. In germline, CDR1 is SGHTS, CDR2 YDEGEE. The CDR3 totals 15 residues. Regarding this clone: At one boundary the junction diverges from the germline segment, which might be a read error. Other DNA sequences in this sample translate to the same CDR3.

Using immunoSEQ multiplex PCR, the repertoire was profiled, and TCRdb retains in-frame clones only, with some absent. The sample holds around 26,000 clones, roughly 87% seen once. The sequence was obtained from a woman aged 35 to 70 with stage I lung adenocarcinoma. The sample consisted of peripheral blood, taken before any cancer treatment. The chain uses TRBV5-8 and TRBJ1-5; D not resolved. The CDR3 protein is CASSPRVLASQPQHF. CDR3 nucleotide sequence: TGTGCCAGCAGCCCGAGGGTCCTTGCAAGTCAGCCTCAGCATTTT.